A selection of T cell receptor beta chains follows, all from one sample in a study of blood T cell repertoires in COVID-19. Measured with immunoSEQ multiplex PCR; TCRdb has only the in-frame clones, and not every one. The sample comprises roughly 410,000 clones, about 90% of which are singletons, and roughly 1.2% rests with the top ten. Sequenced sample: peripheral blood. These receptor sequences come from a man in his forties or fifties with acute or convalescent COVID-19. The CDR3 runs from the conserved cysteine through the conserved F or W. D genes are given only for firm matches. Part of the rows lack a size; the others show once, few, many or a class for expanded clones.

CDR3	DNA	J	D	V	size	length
CAMSRGQLYEQYF	TGTGCCATGTCGCGGGGACAGCTCTACGAGCAGTACTTC	TRBJ2-7	-	TRBV10-3	-	13
CASSSTRGETQYF	TGTGCCAGCAGTTCCACCAGGGGGGAGACCCAGTACTTC	TRBJ2-5	TRBD1	TRBV11-3	few	13
CASSLSLGGGNSPLHF	TGTGCCAGCAGTTTATCCCTCGGGGGTGGCAATTCACCCCTCCACTTT	TRBJ1-6	-	TRBV6-2/TRBV6-3	-	16
CASSLDAEAPQHF	TGTGCCAGCAGCTTAGATGCGGAAGCGCCCCAGCATTTT	TRBJ1-5	-	TRBV7-9	-	13
CASSWDRDTDTQYF	TGTGCCAGCAGCTGGGACAGGGACACAGATACGCAGTATTTT	TRBJ2-3	TRBD1	TRBV5-4	once	14
CASMGLPGYNEQFF	TGTGCTTCAATGGGACTCCCGGGGTACAATGAGCAGTTCTTC	TRBJ2-1	-	TRBV28	-	14
CAWSGLTGAVNTEAFF	TGTGCCTGGAGTGGCCTCACAGGAGCTGTGAACACTGAAGCTTTCTTT	TRBJ1-1	-	TRBV30	-	16
CASSYKLAGGYTF	TGTGCCAGCAGTTACAAGCTCGCGGGTGGCTACACCTTC	TRBJ1-2	-	TRBV6-5	-	13
CASSTGTGVGSPLHF	TGTGCCAGCAGTACCGGGACAGGGGTTGGATCACCCCTCCACTTT	TRBJ1-6	TRBD1	TRBV27	once	15
CASSPSLAGGEQYF	TGTGCCAGTAGTCCCTCCCTAGCGGGGGGCGAGCAGTACTTC	TRBJ2-7	TRBD2	TRBV19	-	14
CASSLMGPGELFF	TGTGCCAGCAGTTTAATGGGGCCAGGGGAGCTGTTTTTT	TRBJ2-2	-	TRBV27	-	13
CATTEDSFNEKLFF	TGTGCCACCACGGAGGACAGCTTTAATGAAAAACTGTTTTTT	TRBJ1-4	-	TRBV28	few	14
CASSLRLGQPQHF	TGTGCCAGCAGTCTCAGGTTAGGTCAGCCCCAGCATTTT	TRBJ1-5	-	TRBV27	once	13
CASSLSTGVGGKLFF	TGTGCCAGCAGCTTAAGTACAGGGGTCGGCGGAAAACTGTTTTTT	TRBJ1-4	TRBD1	TRBV7-2	-	15
CASRGGSGRSNTGELFF	TGCGCCAGCAGGGGGGGCAGCGGGAGGTCGAACACCGGGGAGCTGTTTTTT	TRBJ2-2	TRBD2	TRBV9	-	17
CASSEAGSNYNEQFF	TGTGCCAGCAGTGAGGCGGGGAGCAATTACAATGAGCAGTTCTTC	TRBJ2-1	-	TRBV7-3	-	15
CASSPLAGGRNEQFF	TGTGCCAGCAGTCCCCTAGCGGGAGGAAGGAATGAGCAGTTCTTC	TRBJ2-1	TRBD2	TRBV28	once	15
CASSVGPERGGYTF	TGTGCCAGCAGCGTTGGGCCAGAGCGGGGTGGCTACACCTTC	TRBJ1-2	-	TRBV9	-	14
CASSVGRGTEAFF	TGTGCCAGCAGCGTGGGTCGGGGCACTGAAGCTTTCTTT	TRBJ1-1	-	TRBV9	-	13
CASRWGDTEAFF	TGTGCCAGCAGGTGGGGGGACACTGAAGCTTTCTTT	TRBJ1-1	-	TRBV7-2	-	12
CASSLSPQETQYF	TGTGCCAGCAGCTTAAGCCCTCAAGAGACCCAGTACTTC	TRBJ2-5	-	TRBV5-6	-	13
CASSLDTGSSYEQYF	TGTGCCAGCAGCTTAGATACGGGAAGTAGTTACGAGCAGTACTTC	TRBJ2-7	-	TRBV7-8	-	15
CASSFGTNEKLFF	TGTGCCAGCAGTTTTGGGACAAATGAAAAACTGTTTTTT	TRBJ1-4	-	TRBV28	-	13
CASRPLERAAEAFF	TGTGCCAGCAGGCCTCTGGAGCGCGCGGCTGAAGCTTTCTTT	TRBJ1-1	-	TRBV5-5	-	14
CASSQTGPNEKLFF	TGTGCCAGCTCTCAGACAGGCCCTAATGAAAAACTGTTTTTT	TRBJ1-4	-	TRBV7-6	-	14
CASHSGSEGTDTQYF	TGTGCCAGCCATAGCGGGAGTGAGGGCACAGATACGCAGTATTTT	TRBJ2-3	TRBD2	TRBV5-4	-	15
CASSEGQPNYGYTF	TGTGCCAGCAGTGAGGGACAGCCGAACTATGGCTACACCTTC	TRBJ1-2	TRBD1	TRBV6-1	-	14
CASSLVIGGGPNNEQFF	TGTGCCAGCAGCTTAGTCATCGGCGGGGGGCCTAACAATGAGCAGTTCTTC	TRBJ2-1	TRBD2	TRBV11-2	once	17
CAISESPFGESDGYTF	TGTGCCATCAGTGAGTCGCCTTTTGGGGAGTCGGATGGCTACACCTTC	TRBJ1-2	-	TRBV10-3	-	16
CASSPNQRGYEQYF	TGCGCCAGCAGCCCGAACCAGCGGGGATACGAGCAGTACTTC	TRBJ2-7	TRBD2	TRBV4-1	-	14